This TCR beta chain was documented in a study of beta chain features in type 1 diabetes. Turning to the study itself: Cell yields, gender and age were similar in healthy donors and patients.

Isolated RNA was reverse transcribed in full, so expressed TCRB transcripts were sequenced. The study sequenced naive, central memory and regulatory T cell samples to an average of about 3.57 million reads. Clones were read by immunoSEQ multiplex PCR, and TCRdb kept only the in-frame ones, dropping some. This sample yields roughly 140,000 clones, of which over 8.5% are seen a single time; roughly 1.9% belongs to the top ten. Cells sorted by CD45RO/CCR7/CD25/CD127/CD95/CD27 comprised CD4+ naive, central memory, regulatory and stem cell-like memory cells. The receptor's source is a man between 18 and 35 years old in good health. The sequenced sample was central memory CD4+ T cells from blood.

The CDR3 nucleotides are TGTGCCAGCTCACCACCGTCTCTCTACAATGAGCAGTTCTTC. It yields the protein CASSPPSLYNEQFF. This chain links TRBV18 with TRBJ2-1, with D unresolved. From germline, CDR1 is KGHSH and CDR2 LQKENI. The V gene lost 0 bases and the J gene lost 3 bases, with 6 bases spanning the gap. This CDR3 spans 14 amino acids. Full variable domain (outside the CDR3, taken from reference TRBV18 and TRBJ2-1): NAGVMQNPRHLVRRRGQEARLRCSPMKGHSHVYWYRQLPEEGLKFMVYLQKENIIDESGMPKERFSAEFPKEGPSILRIQQVVRGDSAAYFCASSPPSLYNEQFFGPGTRLTVL.